This is a list of T cell receptor beta chains from one sample in a study of T cell responses to AZD1222 COVID-19 vaccine. The data were produced by immunoSEQ multiplex PCR, yet TCRdb's version contains in-frame clones alone and is incomplete. The sample consists of 180,000 or so clones, roughly 90% of them appearing once. The source was peripheral blood, collected 28 days after the second AZD1222 dose. Receptors were obtained from an adult who received the AZD1222 COVID-19 vaccine. The CDR3 runs from the conserved cysteine through the conserved F or W. D genes are given only for firm matches. Size is stated for part of the rows, as once, few or many counts, or as a class when the clone is expanded.

>TRBV19|TRBJ1-5|NA|NA
CASSILGATGNQPQHF
TGTGCCAGTAGTATTCTGGGGGCCACCGGCAATCAGCCCCAGCATTTT
>TRBV5-1|TRBJ2-1|NA|TRBD1
CASSEGTGLVNEQFF
TGCGCCAGCAGCGAAGGGACAGGGTTAGTAAATGAGCAGTTCTTC
>TRBV10-2|TRBJ1-1|NA|NA
CASADRLVNTEAFF
TGCGCCAGCGCCGACAGATTGGTAAACACTGAAGCTTTCTTT
>TRBV5-1|TRBJ2-5|NA|NA
CASSFFQETQYF
TGCGCCAGCAGCTTTTTTCAAGAGACCCAGTACTTC
>TRBV5-5|TRBJ1-1|NA|NA
CASSLLSNLNTEAFF
TGTGCCAGCAGCTTGTTGTCAAATTTGAACACTGAAGCTTTCTTT
>TRBV19|TRBJ2-7|NA|NA
CASSPTVTTLAEQYF
TGTGCCAGTAGCCCGACCGTAACTACGCTAGCCGAGCAGTACTTC
>TRBV7-2|TRBJ1-2|NA|TRBD1
CASSLGQGFNYGYTF
TGTGCCAGCAGCTTAGGACAGGGGTTTAACTATGGCTACACCTTC
>TRBV7-9|TRBJ1-2|NA|NA
CASSLWNTQGGDGYTF
TGTGCCAGCAGCTTATGGAATACCCAGGGTGGGGATGGCTACACCTTC
>TRBV28|TRBJ2-7|NA|NA
CASSLIAGYEQYF
TGTGCCAGCAGTTTAATAGCTGGGTACGAGCAGTACTTC
>TRBV7-9|TRBJ2-6|once|NA
CASSPQGSGANVLTF
TGTGCCAGCAGCCCTCAGGGCTCTGGGGCCAACGTCCTGACTTTC